This T cell receptor (beta chain) was sequenced for a study of blood T cell repertoires in COVID-19. This clone was seen once. Repertoires were generated with immunoSEQ multiplex PCR, while TCRdb's copy carries only in-frame clones and drops some. The sample contains around 220,000 clones, around 88% of which appear only once. Per germline, CDR1 LNHDA and CDR2 SQIVND (reference sequence). The CDR3 is 16 residues long. V was shortened by 6 bases and J by 3 bases, with 21 bases between the two germline ends. The sequence was obtained from a woman in her forties or fifties with acute COVID-19. Sequenced material: PBMCs or T cells enriched from blood (not recorded which). This chain uses TRBV19 with TRBJ2-7; D perhaps matches TRBD1 (5 bases). The CDR3 DNA is TGTGCCAGTAGCCCCCGCGACCCTGGCCAGGGCTACGAGCAGTACTTC. Amino acid sequence: CASSPRDPGQGYEQYF.